The 14 T cell receptor beta chains reported below all come from one sample, sequenced in a study of prognosis after radiotherapy for stage I lung cancer. Two-round multiplex PCR, the amplification method, yielded TCR beta CDR3 from genomic DNA. Primers specific to each TRBV and TRBJ gene drove first-round PCR. TCRdb reanalysed the multiplex PCR reads using MiXCR and keeps one entry per CDR3 protein. The sample contains tens of thousands of distinct CDR3 sequences, around 37% of which appear only once. The material was PBMCs, obtained before or after stereotactic body radiation therapy (not recorded which). The receptors stem from a donor over 45 with non-small cell lung cancer.

This clonotype was observed a few times. The rearrangement joins TRBV10-3 to TRBJ1-2; D might be TRBD1 (5 bases). CDR1 is ENHRY, CDR2 SYGVKD, per germline. This CDR3 contains 13 residues. Trimming stripped 2 bases from V and 4 bases from J, with 8 bases between. The CDR3 loop is CAISEDRPYGYTF. The CDR3 DNA follows: TGTGCCATCAGTGAGGACAGACCCTATGGCTACACCTTC.

This clonotype appeared many times. The CDR3 region is CASRGVGDTQYF. The CDR3 nucleotides read TGTGCCAGCAGGGGAGTTGGGGATACGCAGTATTTT. V is TRBV6-1 and J is TRBJ2-3; weak D call: TRBD2 (5 bases). The germline V and J ends were trimmed by 6 bases and 6 bases, with 10 bases remaining between them. There are 12 residues in the CDR3. Germline V gives CDR1 MNHNS, CDR2 SASEGT.

In its sample, this clonotype was seen a few times. No conserved phenylalanine or tryptophan is present at the end of the CDR3, so a read error is the likely explanation. The V gene is TRBV4-2, the J gene TRBJ2-7, with 7 bases aligning to TRBD1. The CDR3 sequence is 16 residues long. J was trimmed by 3 bases and V by 0 bases; bases with no gene match: 8. Per the germline V gene, CDR1 is LGHNA and CDR2 is YNFKEQ. CDR3 in amino acids: CASSQECAAGGYEQYL. CDR3 nucleotide sequence: TGTGCCAGCAGCCAAGAATGCGCAGCAGGGGGCTACGAGCAGTACCTC.

The chain couples TRBV28 to TRBJ2-6; 9 bases line up with TRBD1. The CDR3 consists of 17 residues. Germline V CDR1 and CDR2: MDHEN, SYDVKM. The J segment lost 2 bases and the V segment lost 7 bases, leaving 9 bases of the junction unmatched. The CDR3 coding sequence is TGTGCCAGCATCCCCTGGACAGGGGTCCCTGGGGCCAACGTCCTGACTTTC. Its protein is CASIPWTGVPGANVLTF.

The chain employs TRBV6-5 and TRBJ1-2, with D uncertain. V was trimmed by 2 bases and J by 4 bases, leaving 17 bases between them. The CDR3 contains 16 residues. CDR1 and CDR2 (germline): MNHEY, SVGAGI. CDR3 in amino acids: CASSYDPSQVGYGYTF. For the CDR3, the DNA is TGTGCCAGCAGTTACGATCCATCTCAGGTTGGCTATGGCTACACCTTC.

As regards this clonotype: An end of the junction differs from the germline gene, which may be a read error. J is TRBJ2-1 and V is TRBV12-3 or TRBV12-4, with D hard to call. The CDR3 runs to 15 residues. The CDR3 here is CASSLWESSYIEQFF. CDR3 coding DNA: TGTGCCAGCAGTTTATGGGAAAGCTCCTACATTGAGCAGTTCTTC.

This clonotype has at least ten counts. The chain recombines TRBV18 with TRBJ2-1; 7 positions match TRBD1. Germline values: CDR1 KGHSH, CDR2 LQKENI. Trimming removed 2 bases from V and 5 bases from J; junction bases left unmatched: 6. The CDR3 contains 15 residues. The CDR3 DNA sequence: TGTGCCAGCTCACCAAGAGGGACAGAGCACAATGAGCAGTTCTTC. Amino acid sequence: CASSPRGTEHNEQFF.

Note on this clonotype: It is likely a read error: a sequence one base away is far more abundant. The chain recombines TRBV12-3 or TRBV12-4 with TRBJ1-6; D is unclear. Between the trimmed V and J ends, which lost 4 bases and 6 bases, there was a span of 19 bases. The CDR3 runs to 17 residues. The CDR3 region has the DNA TGTGCCAGCAGTTACTCGAAGGTGGCGCGGGGTAATTCACCCCTCCACTTT. Its protein is CASSYSKVARGNSPLHF.

This clonotype came up many times. The chain recombines TRBV6-1 with TRBJ2-6; D is undetermined. The CDR3 runs 17 residues. The ends were cut back, 5 bases at V and 0 bases at J, with 14 bases in the middle. Germline V gene lookup returns CDR1 MNHNS and CDR2 SASEGT. The CDR3 region has the DNA TGTGCCAGCAGTCCCGGAGTCCTCCCCTCTGGGGCCAACGTCCTGACTTTC. It translates to CASSPGVLPSGANVLTF.

This clonotype was detected many times. This may come from a read error, since a much larger clone is one base off. V is TRBV6-1 and J is TRBJ2-1; D uncertain. Trimming shortened V by 7 bases and J by 5 bases, and 9 bases separated the two germline ends. The CDR3 contains 12 residues. Germline assignment: CDR1 MNHNS and CDR2 SASEGT. The CDR3 spells CASIEYNNEQFF. The CDR3 DNA is TGTGCCAGCATCGAATACAACAATGAGCAGTTCTTC.

This clonotype was recorded many times. The V and J genes are TRBV24-1 and TRBJ2-6, with 7 positions matching TRBD2. This CDR3 comprises 16 residues. CDR1 and CDR2 (germline): KGHDR, SFDVKD. The J segment lost 2 bases and the V segment lost 3 bases, leaving 3 bases of the junction unmatched. CDR3 sequence: CATSDPGLAGANVLTF. The CDR3 region has the DNA TGTGCCACCAGTGATCCCGGACTAGCTGGGGCCAACGTCCTGACTTTC.

This clonotype was seen many times. V usage is TRBV7-9 and J usage is TRBJ2-7; D unresolved. Trimming pared 3 bases from V and 4 bases from J, leaving 10 bases between. This CDR3 spans 13 amino acids. Looked up from germline, CDR1 is SEHNR and CDR2 is FQNEAQ (reference sequence). CDR3 residues: CASSFDVRYEQYF. CDR3 in DNA: TGTGCCAGCAGCTTTGATGTACGGTACGAGCAGTACTTC.

This sequence joins TRBV12-3 or TRBV12-4 and TRBJ1-2; maybe TRBD1 (5 bases). With 3 bases removed from V and 2 bases from J, the gap between germline ends came to 7 bases. This CDR3 is built from 13 residues. The CDR3 sequence is CASSFSGNYGYTF. In DNA form, the CDR3 reads TGTGCCAGCAGTTTTTCAGGGAACTATGGCTACACCTTC.

The V gene is TRBV6-1, the J gene TRBJ1-5; D is undetermined. Germline CDR1 MNHNS, CDR2 SASEGT. Trimming took 4 bases from V and 2 from J, leaving 9 bases between them. This CDR3 has 14 amino acids. CDR3 loop: CASSASDGNQPQHF. The DNA for the CDR3 is TGTGCCAGCAGTGCGTCGGATGGCAATCAGCCCCAGCATTTT.